The 20 T cell receptor beta chains listed next were all sequenced from one sample in a study of blood T cell repertoires in COVID-19 (dated by TCRdb to 2020 to 2022). The method behind the library was the immunoSEQ multiplex PCR assay. The immuneACCESS repertoire file appears here via TCRdb, limited to in-frame rearrangements. These files lack a portion of the clones; in checked studies, under half of the deficit traces to unresolved V genes, and the cause of the others is not known. The sample table records approximately 76,000 clones; 85% to 90% of these occur just once. The ten largest clones take up roughly 40% of the sample. The sample was peripheral blood. Every receptor here comes from a woman at least 80 years old with active or convalescent COVID-19.

This sequence joins TRBV11-2 and TRBJ2-7; D gene uncertain. Trimming removed 0 bases at V and 3 bases at J, with 18 bases between. The CDR3 spans 17 residues. Per the germline V gene, CDR1 is SGHAT and CDR2 is FQNNGV. The CDR3, as DNA: TGTGCCAGCAGCTTAGACCCAACCAACCAGCACTACTACGAGCAGTACTTC. It is translated as CASSLDPTNQHYYEQYF.

The V and J genes are TRBV7-2 and TRBJ2-1, with TRBD1 identical over 10 bases. The germline V gene has CDR1 SGHTA and CDR2 FQGNSA. V gave up 7 bases and J gave up 4 bases; unmatched junction bases: 10. There are 16 residues in the CDR3. The CDR3 is CASKKGPGQGYNEQFF. As DNA, the CDR3 is TGTGCCAGCAAAAAGGGACCGGGACAGGGGTACAATGAGCAGTTCTTC.

The chain carries TRBV14 and TRBJ1-2; 8 bases align to TRBD1. Germline V gives CDR1 SGHDN, CDR2 FVKESK. This CDR3 comprises 15 residues. Unmatched junction bases numbered 7, after V lost 3 bases and J lost 4 bases. This chain's CDR3 is CASSQWDRMGYGYTF. CDR3 nucleotides: TGTGCCAGCAGCCAGTGGGACAGGATGGGCTATGGCTACACCTTC.

The chain combines TRBV4-2 with TRBJ1-1, with 11 nucleotides matching TRBD1. Germline assignment: CDR1 LGHNA and CDR2 YNFKEQ. There are 16 residues in the CDR3. Losses at the gene ends were 1 base for V and 2 bases for J; bases not matched to a gene: 3. CDR3 sequence: CASSQAGQGVNTEAFF. In DNA form, the CDR3 reads TGTGCCAGCAGCCAAGCGGGACAGGGGGTTAACACTGAAGCTTTCTTT.

The chain recombines TRBV9 with TRBJ1-3; TRBD1 is a possible D gene (5 bases). Germline V CDR1 and CDR2: SGDLS, YYNGEE. The CDR3 has 15 amino acids. V was clipped by 4 bases and J by 2 bases, with 13 bases between them. The CDR3 sequence is CASSPLGGTGNTIYF. The CDR3 DNA follows: TGTGCCAGCAGCCCCCTGGGGGGTACTGGAAACACCATATATTTT.

The chain recombines TRBV4-2 with TRBJ2-5; TRBD1 aligns across 7 bases. CDR1 is LGHNA and CDR2 is YNFKEQ in the germline V gene. The length of the CDR3 is 15 residues. Trimming removed 1 base from V and 12 bases from J; junction bases left unmatched: 14. Here the CDR3 reads CASSQGPTGSGREYF. The CDR3 DNA sequence: TGTGCCAGCAGCCAAGGACCGACAGGGAGCGGCCGTGAGTACTTC.

This clone was seen a handful of times. The J gene is TRBJ1-6, the V gene TRBV2; D may be TRBD1 (5 bases). Trimming took 7 bases from V and 9 from J, leaving 16 bases between them. Germline values: CDR1 SNHLY, CDR2 FYNNEI. This CDR3 spans 14 amino acids. The CDR3 DNA reads as TGTGCCAGCAAGGGCCCTAGGGGAGGTTCACCCCTCCACTTT. This translates into CASKGPRGGSPLHF.

This sequence joins TRBV27 and TRBJ1-1; 10 nucleotides match TRBD1. Germline V gives CDR1 MNHEY, CDR2 SMNVEV (reference sequence). V lost 5 bases and J lost 1; bases outside the gene matches: 4. This CDR3 spans 15 amino acids. The chain's CDR3 is CASSPGTGENTEAFF. Here the CDR3 DNA reads TGTGCCAGCAGTCCCGGGACAGGGGAGAACACTGAAGCTTTCTTT.

The chain links TRBV7-2 to TRBJ2-5; 7 bases line up with TRBD1. V shed 5 bases and J 5 bases; nucleotides not matched to a gene: 5. Germline values: CDR1 SGHTA, CDR2 FQGNSA. This CDR3 is built from 13 residues. The CDR3 bases are TGTGCCAGCAGCCAGGACAGGTTTGAGACCCAGTACTTC. Translating gives CASSQDRFETQYF. The variable domain in full, with the rest retrieved from reference TRBV7-2 and TRBJ2-5, is GAGVSQSPSNKVTEKGKDVELRCDPISGHTALYWYRQSLGQGLEFLIYFQGNSAPDKSGLPSDRFSAERTGGSVSTLTIQRTQQEDSAVYLCASSQDRFETQYFGPGTRLLVL.

V usage is TRBV7-3 and J usage is TRBJ2-2; 8 bases are a match to TRBD1. V shed 4 bases, J shed 0 bases, and the junction held 4 bases outside the gene matches. The germline V gene encodes CDR1 SGHTA and CDR2 FQGTGA. The CDR3 is 16 residues long. CDR3 in DNA: TGTGCCAGCAGCTCCCGGACAGGGACGAACACCGGGGAGCTGTTTTTT. Translated: CASSSRTGTNTGELFF.

The gene calls are TRBV9 and TRBJ1-6; TRBD1 matches 12 bases. This CDR3 has 17 amino acids. The V gene's germline CDR1 is SGDLS and CDR2 YYNGEE. Unmatched junction bases numbered 6, after V lost 1 base and J lost 7 bases. CDR3 in DNA: TGTGCCAGCAGCGTAAGTTCGGGACAGGGGGCAAATTCACCCCTCCACTTT. The encoded protein is CASSVSSGQGANSPLHF.

The sample holds many counts of this clone. The chain uses TRBV7-2 and TRBJ1-5, with D unresolved. Germline CDR1 is SGHTA and CDR2 is FQGNSA. The CDR3 extends over 14 amino acids. Trimming cost V 3 bases and J 3 bases, with 9 bases left between them. The CDR3 region has the DNA TGTGCCAGCAGCTTGCCGGGATACAATCAGCCCCAGCATTTT. The encoded protein is CASSLPGYNQPQHF. Full variable domain (missing parts from reference TRBV7-2 and TRBJ1-5): GAGVSQSPSNKVTEKGKDVELRCDPISGHTALYWYRQSLGQGLEFLIYFQGNSAPDKSGLPSDRFSAERTGGSVSTLTIQRTQQEDSAVYLCASSLPGYNQPQHFGDGTRLSIL.

This chain uses TRBV6-5 with TRBJ2-3, with 8 positions matching TRBD2. Germline CDR1 MNHEY, CDR2 SVGAGI. Trimming took 4 bases from V and 6 from J; bases not matched to a gene: 9. The CDR3 has 15 amino acids. As DNA, the CDR3 is TGTGCCAGCAGTTTATTCGGGGGGGCCGGGGATACGCAGTATTTT. Amino acids: CASSLFGGAGDTQYF.

V is TRBV7-2 and J is TRBJ1-1; 7 nucleotides align to TRBD1. The CDR3 covers 14 residues. Germline CDR1 and CDR2: SGHTA and FQGNSA. V was pared by 0 bases and J by 4 bases, with 2 bases of the junction left unmatched. Here the CDR3 DNA reads TGTGCCAGCAGCTTAGCGGCAGGGGGCACTGAAGCTTTCTTT. It encodes CASSLAAGGTEAFF.

The chain has TRBV24-1 and TRBJ1-5; 7 bases match TRBD1. This CDR3 spans 13 amino acids. The germline gives CDR1 KGHDR, CDR2 SFDVKD. V dropped 7 bases and J dropped 4; count of bases not matched to a gene: 3. The CDR3, as DNA: TGTGCCACCAGCAGACAGGGTAATCAGCCCCAGCATTTT. Encoded protein: CATSRQGNQPQHF.

The genes are TRBV4-1 and TRBJ2-2; 9 bases fit TRBD2. This CDR3 region has 14 residues. V shed 6 bases and J 6 bases; nucleotides not matched to a gene: 5. Germline-derived CDR1 and CDR2 are MGHRA and YSYEKL. DNA of the CDR3: TGCGCCAGCAGAGGCGGGGGGGCCGCCGGGGAGCTGTTTTTT. Residues: CASRGGGAAGELFF.

V and J are TRBV12-5 and TRBJ1-1; D is unclear. The CDR3 length is 15 residues. The germline V gene has CDR1 LGHNT and CDR2 FRNRAP. V lost 2 bases and J 1 base, leaving 11 bases between the germline ends. CDR3 coding DNA: TGTGCTAGTGGTTTGCCCCTTGGCAAGAACACTGAAGCTTTCTTT. Residues: CASGLPLGKNTEAFF.

The V and J genes are TRBV7-9 and TRBJ2-5; D is unclear. The CDR3 runs to 15 residues. From germline, CDR1 is SEHNR and CDR2 FQNEAQ (reference sequence). Deletions cut 1 base from V and 5 bases from J, with 14 bases between. CDR3 sequence (DNA): TGTGCCAGCAGCTTAGTGTTGGGCAATCGGGAGACCCAGTACTTC. This encodes CASSLVLGNRETQYF.

The chain recombines TRBV3-1 (or the pseudogene TRBV3-2) with TRBJ2-3; D is perhaps TRBD2 (6 bases). The CDR3 runs 18 residues. The germline CDR1 and CDR2 sequences are LGHDT and YNNKEL (reference sequence). Deletions cut 1 base from V and 8 bases from J, with 25 bases between. CDR3 in amino acids: CASSQGVRDSFGPVTQYF. The CDR3 nucleotides read TGTGCCAGCAGCCAAGGTGTCCGGGACTCCTTTGGGCCAGTTACGCAGTATTTT.

V gene TRBV25-1 combines with J gene TRBJ1-1; weak D call: TRBD1 (5 bases). CDR1 and CDR2 (germline): MGHDK, SYGVNS. The CDR3 loop spans 14 amino acids. Trimming removed 0 bases from V and 6 bases from J, with 11 bases in between. CDR3 nucleotide sequence: TGTGCCAGCAGTGAATATCCAGGGAGGGCTGAAGCTTTCTTT. It translates to CASSEYPGRAEAFF. The variable domain in full, completed from reference TRBV25-1 and TRBJ1-1, reads EADIYQTPRYLVIGTGKKITLECSQTMGHDKMYWYQQDPGMELHLIHYSYGVNSTEKGDLSSESTVSRIRTEHFPLTLESARPSHTSQYLCASSEYPGRAEAFFGQGTRLTVV.